This T cell receptor beta chain stems from a study of human CD8 memory T cell subsets. This clonotype counts as large by frequency. What it binds is not known. Sequencing libraries of TCR beta were made by UMI-labeled 5' RACE. TCRdb reworked the 5' RACE reads into one entry per CDR3 protein, no DNA. This sample carries 5,000 to 6,000 distinct CDR3 sequences, with approximately 30% going to the ten biggest clones. PBMC originated from healthy-donor buffy coats. Magnetic separation of the negative type served to enrich total CD8+ T cells. Duplicate vials holding 150,000 sorted CD8+ T cells per subset yielded the RNA. This CDR3 contains 14 residues. Germline V gene sequence: CDR1 SGHRS, CDR2 YFSETQ. Study-level findings and limits: While effector memory cells differed, stem-like memory and precursor exhausted T cells had similarly high diversity.

This clonotype was sampled from a human donor in good health. The V call is TRBV5-1, the J call TRBJ2-3; TCRdb reports TRBD2, a call that lacks DNA to check it against. Material: CD8+ effector memory T cells (TEM) sorted from PBMCs. This sample's subset: effector memory CD8 T cells, CCR7- CD45RO+ CD95+. This CDR3 is CASYLAGGTDTQYF.